Presented here are 27 T cell receptor beta chains from one specimen sequenced in a study of blood T cell repertoires in COVID-19. TCRdb keeps only in-frame clones here, not all; method: immunoSEQ multiplex PCR. The sample has about 67,000 clones, around four fifths seen once. Sequencing was performed on peripheral blood. The receptors were gathered from a human donor in a cohort sampled during active COVID-19.

The chain is built from TRBV4-1 and TRBJ2-5, with 7 bases fitting TRBD1. CDR3 length equals 16 residues. The ends lost 0 bases at V and 5 bases at J; junction bases unmatched: 9. Germline V gene data show CDR1 as MGHRA and CDR2 as YSYEKL. CDR3 coding DNA: TGCGCCAGCAGCCAAGATGGGGCAGGGGGTATCGAGACCCAGTACTTC. Translated: CASSQDGAGGIETQYF.

This chain links TRBV5-1 with TRBJ2-5, with TRBD2 matching over 11 bases. Trimming took 5 bases from V and 5 from J; bases not matched to a gene: 5. The length of the CDR3 is 14 residues. Germline V gives CDR1 SGHRS, CDR2 YFSETQ. DNA of the CDR3: TGCGCCAGCAGGCCGACTAGCGGGGTGGAGACCCAGTACTTC. It encodes CASRPTSGVETQYF.

In the case of this clone: One junction end disagrees with the germline gene, perhaps due to a read error. This chain connects TRBV2 to TRBJ1-4, with 7 nucleotides matching TRBD1. Per the germline V gene, CDR1 is SNHLY and CDR2 is FYNNEI. This CDR3 spans 13 amino acids. CDR3 region: CASRVDTGARIVF. The CDR3 DNA sequence: TGTGCCAGCAGGGTAGACACAGGGGCCCGGATTGTTTTT.

As to this clone: Mismatch with germline at one junction end may stem from a read error. Distinct nucleotide sequences in the sample also encode this CDR3. The chain joins TRBV29-1 to TRBJ1-2; no clear D. CDR3 length: 13 amino acids. Germline-derived CDR1 and CDR2 are SQVTM and ANQGSEA. CDR3 sequence: CSVGLRGNYGYTF. As DNA, the CDR3 is TGCAGTGTTGGTCTGAGAGGGAACTATGGCTACACCTTC. Drawing the rest from reference TRBV29-1 and TRBJ1-2, the complete variable domain is SAVISQKPSRDICQRGTSLTIQCQVDSQVTMMFWYRQQPGQSLTLIATANQGSEATYESGFVIDKFPISRPNLTFSTLTVSNMSPEDSSIYLCSVGLRGNYGYTFGSGTRLTVV.

The gene calls are TRBV5-6 and TRBJ1-2; 7 bases are a match to TRBD1. This CDR3 is built from 16 residues. V was pared by 4 bases and J by 4 bases, with 13 bases of the junction left unmatched. Germline V gene lookup returns CDR1 SGHDT and CDR2 YYEEEE. CDR3 nucleotide sequence: TGTGCCAGCAGCCCTGGTTTAGGGGGCGATGGCTATGGCTACACCTTC. Protein sequence: CASSPGLGGDGYGYTF.

The chain carries TRBV3-1 (or the pseudogene TRBV3-2) and TRBJ2-3; perhaps TRBD1 as D (6 bases). This CDR3 comprises 16 residues. Germline-derived CDR1 and CDR2 are LGHDT and YNNKEL (reference sequence). Deletions cut 0 bases from V and 0 bases from J, with 10 bases between. CDR3 region: CASSQETGHSTDTQYF. The DNA for the CDR3 is TGTGCCAGCAGCCAAGAGACGGGACACAGCACAGATACGCAGTATTTT.

This sequence joins TRBV14 and TRBJ2-5, with D perhaps matching TRBD2 (6 bases). The V end was cut by 1 base, the J end by 4 bases, with 13 bases between. Germline V lookup: CDR1 SGHDN, CDR2 FVKESK. The CDR3 totals 15 residues. The CDR3: CASSQALRGGETQYF. CDR3 bases: TGTGCCAGCAGCCAAGCTTTGCGGGGAGGAGAGACCCAGTACTTC. Based on the CDR3 plus reference TRBV14 and TRBJ2-5, the full variable domain is EAGVTQFPSHSVIEKGQTVTLRCDPISGHDNLYWYRRVMGKEIKFLLHFVKESKQDESGMPNNRFLAERTGGTYSTLKVQPAELEDSGVYFCASSQALRGGETQYFGPGTRLLVL.

The chain carries TRBV3-1 (or the pseudogene TRBV3-2) and TRBJ2-7; tentatively, D is TRBD2 (5 bases). Trimming cost V 8 bases and J 1 base, with 12 bases left between them. The germline V gene has CDR1 LGHDT and CDR2 YNNKEL (reference sequence). This CDR3 is built from 13 residues. Here the CDR3 reads CASSLGVSYEQYF. In DNA, the CDR3 is TGTGCCAGCTCCCTCGGGGTTTCCTACGAGCAGTACTTC.

The chain has TRBV19 and TRBJ2-3, with no clear D. The germline CDR1 and CDR2 sequences are LNHDA and SQIVND (reference sequence). Trimming pared 5 bases from V and 6 bases from J, leaving 12 bases between. CDR3 length equals 13 residues. The CDR3 DNA follows: TGTGCCAGTAGTTTTGGCCGCGGTGATACGCAGTATTTT. This encodes CASSFGRGDTQYF.

The rearrangement links TRBV5-1 to TRBJ2-7; D is possibly TRBD1 (6 bases). Trimming left V 0 bases short and J 3 bases short, with 19 bases between. The length of the CDR3 is 17 residues. The germline V gene has CDR1 SGHRS and CDR2 YFSETQ. CDR3 coding DNA: TGCGCCAGCAGCTTGGCGGGAACCGGGACAACCGTCTACGAGCAGTACTTC. This encodes CASSLAGTGTTVYEQYF. Filled out from reference TRBV5-1 and TRBJ2-7, the complete variable domain reads KAGVTQTPRYLIKTRGQQVTLSCSPISGHRSVSWYQQTPGQGLQFLFEYFSETQRNKGNFPGRFSGRQFSNSRSEMNVSTLELGDSALYLCASSLAGTGTTVYEQYFGPGTRLTVT.

V is TRBV9 and J is TRBJ2-1, with D maybe TRBD2 (5 bases). Germline-derived CDR1 and CDR2 are SGDLS and YYNGEE. This CDR3 spans 16 amino acids. The V and J ends lost 4 bases and 3 bases respectively, with 17 bases between them. The CDR3 is CASSPYAAVDYNEQFF. DNA for the CDR3: TGTGCCAGCAGCCCATATGCAGCGGTGGACTACAATGAGCAGTTCTTC. The variable domain in full, with the rest retrieved from reference TRBV9 and TRBJ2-1, is DSGVTQTPKHLITATGQRVTLRCSPRSGDLSVYWYQQSLDQGLQFLIQYYNGEERAKGNILERFSAQQFPDLHSELNLSSLELGDSALYFCASSPYAAVDYNEQFFGPGTRLTVL.

The rearrangement joins TRBV5-1 to TRBJ1-3, with D tentatively TRBD1 (6 bases). V dropped 4 bases and J dropped 7 bases, with 12 bases sitting between them. This CDR3 contains 13 residues. Germline assignment: CDR1 SGHRS and CDR2 YFSETQ. CDR3 protein: CASSPGTLNTIYF. Written as DNA, the CDR3 is TGCGCCAGCAGCCCCGGGACACTGAACACCATATATTTT.

This chain connects TRBV15 to TRBJ2-1; TRBD1 is a possible D gene (5 bases). CDR1 and CDR2 from the germline V gene are LNHNV and YYDKDF (reference sequence). The CDR3 extends over 14 amino acids. V was pared by 7 bases and J by 0 bases, with 10 bases between. The CDR3 bases are TGTGCCACCACTGGCAGGGCCTCCTACAATGAGCAGTTCTTC. This sequence encodes CATTGRASYNEQFF.

The chain combines TRBV27 with TRBJ1-5, with TRBD1 identical over 7 bases. Germline trimming cut 5 bases from V and 6 bases from J; bases unmatched to any gene: 4. CDR1 MNHEY and CDR2 SMNVEV come from the germline V gene (reference sequence). This CDR3 is built from 13 residues. The CDR3 DNA reads TGTGCCAGCAGTATGACAGGGCGTCAGCCCCAGCATTTT. Protein product: CASSMTGRQPQHF.

The chain uses TRBV30 and TRBJ1-2; 8 bases align to TRBD1. Trimming took 0 bases from V and 7 from J; bases not matched to a gene: 4. CDR3 length: 13 amino acids. Germline V gene sequence: CDR1 GTSNPN, CDR2 SVGIG (reference sequence). The CDR3: CAWSVGQGGGYTF. CDR3 bases: TGTGCCTGGAGTGTCGGACAGGGAGGTGGCTACACCTTC.

The chain uses TRBV5-4 and TRBJ2-7, with a possible D match to TRBD1 (6 bases). Germline CDR1 is SGHNT and CDR2 is YYREEE (reference sequence). Trimming shortened V by 3 bases and J by 3 bases, and 13 bases separated the two germline ends. This CDR3 has 14 amino acids. As DNA, the CDR3 is TGTGCCAGCAGCTCACAGGGTAAACTCTACGAGCAGTACTTC. This gives the protein CASSSQGKLYEQYF. The full variable domain, its missing parts supplied by reference TRBV5-4 and TRBJ2-7, is ETGVTQSPTHLIKTRGQQVTLRCSSQSGHNTVSWYQQALGQGPQFIFQYYREEENGRGNFPPRFSGLQFPNYSSELNVNALELDDSALYLCASSSQGKLYEQYFGPGTRLTVT.

This chain connects TRBV28 to TRBJ2-5; TRBD2 matches at 14 bases. CDR3 length: 16 amino acids. Trimming took 3 bases from V and 3 from J; bases not matched to a gene: 3. Germline V gene sequence: CDR1 MDHEN, CDR2 SYDVKM. The CDR3 nucleotides read TGTGCCAGCAGTTTTCGGACTAGCGGGGGGAAAGAGACCCAGTACTTC. This translates into CASSFRTSGGKETQYF.

This chain uses TRBV28 with TRBJ2-5; D not resolved. The CDR3 totals 18 residues. Per the germline V gene, CDR1 is MDHEN and CDR2 is SYDVKM. V was shortened by 5 bases and J by 4 bases, with 26 bases between the two germline ends. The CDR3: CASSASSPSERSGETQYF. In DNA, the CDR3 is TGTGCCAGCAGTGCCTCGAGTCCTTCCGAGCGATCTGGAGAGACCCAGTACTTC.

V gene TRBV6-5 combines with J gene TRBJ2-3; possible D gene TRBD1, 5 bases. V lost 3 bases, J lost 3 bases, and 13 bases lay in between. Germline loops: CDR1 MNHEY, CDR2 SVGAGI. CDR3 size: 15 residues. The CDR3 DNA sequence: TGTGCCAGCAGTTATAGCTGGGGCGCGACAGATACGCAGTATTTT. Amino acids: CASSYSWGATDTQYF.

This clone was picked up a small number of times. The gene calls are TRBV12-3 or TRBV12-4 and TRBJ1-1; possible D gene TRBD1, 5 bases. Trimming pared 6 bases from V and 2 bases from J, leaving 10 bases between. The CDR3 extends over 13 amino acids. As DNA, the CDR3 is TGTGCCAGCAGCCGACAGAGAAACACTGAAGCTTTCTTT. It encodes CASSRQRNTEAFF.

This clone has a single count. CDR3 in amino acids: CASSERGQGRLGYTF. The CDR3 nucleotides are TGTGCCAGCAGTGAGAGGGGACAGGGTAGGCTAGGCTACACCTTC. This chain uses TRBV2 with TRBJ1-2; 9 bases align to TRBD1. Germline V gene data show CDR1 as SNHLY and CDR2 as FYNNEI. J was trimmed by 8 bases and V by 3 bases; bases with no gene match: 10. The CDR3 extends over 15 amino acids.

The chain couples TRBV18 to TRBJ1-2; 10 nucleotides match TRBD1. V dropped 6 bases and J dropped 6; count of bases not matched to a gene: 4. This CDR3 comprises 13 residues. Germline CDR1 and CDR2: KGHSH and LQKENI. CDR3 protein: CASSDRGQNGYTF. The CDR3 nucleotides read TGTGCCAGCTCTGACAGGGGGCAAAATGGCTACACCTTC. The variable domain in full, completed from reference TRBV18 and TRBJ1-2, reads NAGVMQNPRHLVRRRGQEARLRCSPMKGHSHVYWYRQLPEEGLKFMVYLQKENIIDESGMPKERFSAEFPKEGPSILRIQQVVRGDSAAYFCASSDRGQNGYTFGSGTRLTVV.

The chain uses TRBV9 and TRBJ1-2; D remains unclear. CDR1 is SGDLS and CDR2 is YYNGEE in the germline V gene. V dropped 0 bases and J dropped 3 bases, with 12 bases sitting between them. This CDR3 is built from 15 residues. DNA for the CDR3: TGTGCCAGCAGCGTAGGGGCCACAACAGACTATGGCTACACCTTC. Residues: CASSVGATTDYGYTF.

CDR3 sequence reads: CASRSRNEKLFF. The CDR3 DNA sequence: TGTGCCAGTAGAAGCAGGAATGAAAAACTGTTTTTT. This sequence joins TRBV19 and TRBJ1-4, with no clear D. Trimming took 6 bases from V and 5 from J, leaving 7 bases between them. In germline, CDR1 is LNHDA, CDR2 SQIVND (reference sequence). The CDR3 contains 12 residues.

This chain connects TRBV9 to TRBJ2-7; the match to TRBD1 covers 7 bases. The CDR3 sequence is 15 residues long. V lost 4 bases and J lost 0; bases outside the gene matches: 7. CDR1 is SGDLS and CDR2 is YYNGEE in the germline V gene. CDR3 nucleotide sequence: TGTGCCAGCAGCATCACAGGGGAATCCTCCTACGAGCAGTACTTC. Its protein is CASSITGESSYEQYF.

The CDR3 bases are TGTGCCAGCAGCCAAGGGGACAGGGGTGTTTACACCATATATTTT. This codes for CASSQGDRGVYTIYF. The rearrangement links TRBV3-1 (or the pseudogene TRBV3-2) to TRBJ1-3, with 10 bases aligning to TRBD1. This CDR3 has 15 amino acids. V was clipped by 1 base and J by 8 bases; unmatched bases: 5. The germline CDR1 and CDR2 sequences are LGHDT and YNNKEL (reference sequence).

This rearrangement joins TRBV2 to TRBJ2-1, with 8 bases that match TRBD2. Germline V gene sequence: CDR1 SNHLY, CDR2 FYNNEI. This CDR3 is 14 amino acids long. The J segment lost 3 bases and the V segment lost 10 bases, leaving 8 bases of the junction unmatched. The CDR3: CATRSGGFYNEQFF. In DNA, the CDR3 is TGTGCCACCCGTTCGGGGGGGTTCTACAATGAGCAGTTCTTC.